The 14 T cell receptor beta chains below were found in one sample sequenced in a study of T cell repertoires in cytomegalovirus infection. Via MiXCR, TCRdb re-called the reads, giving one row per CDR3 protein. Of 300,000 or so distinct CDR3 sequences in the sample, 9.6% were seen once. Source material: PBMCs. All receptors derive from a human donor in good health (CMV status not recorded). Some clones in this sample may be carry-over from other donors' samples.

This clonotype has at least ten counts. The chain links TRBV7-9 to TRBJ2-1; 8 nucleotides agree with TRBD2. The V and J ends lost 4 bases and 2 bases, in that order; junction bases with no gene match: 4. Germline CDR1 is SEHNR and CDR2 is FQNEAQ (reference sequence). This CDR3 has 15 residues. The CDR3 nucleotides read TGTGCCAGCAGCTCGGGTAGCGGGGCCTACAATGAGCAGTTCTTC. Translating it yields CASSSGSGAYNEQFF.

This clonotype was counted only a few times. CDR3 amino acids: CASSPETGNSPLHF. The CDR3 DNA reads TGTGCCAGCAGCCCCGAGACCGGTAATTCACCCCTCCACTTT. The chain joins TRBV14 to TRBJ1-6; D is unclear. V lost 4 bases to trimming and J lost 6 bases, with 10 bases between them. Germline CDR1 is SGHDN and CDR2 is FVKESK. The CDR3 totals 14 residues.

This clonotype was found many times. This rearrangement joins TRBV6-5 to TRBJ1-3, with no clear D. V lost 0 bases and J 5 bases, leaving 8 bases between the germline ends. CDR1 MNHEY and CDR2 SVGAGI come from the germline V gene. This CDR3 is built from 14 residues. For the CDR3, the DNA is TGTGCCAGCAGTTACTCCGCGGGGAGAAACACCATATATTTT. Amino acid sequence: CASSYSAGRNTIYF.

This clonotype occurred a few times. This chain joins TRBV28 and TRBJ2-4; tentative D call: TRBD1 (6 bases). The CDR3 totals 14 residues. CDR1 is MDHEN, CDR2 SYDVKM, per germline. V shed 6 bases and J shed 3 bases, with 12 bases lying between them. CDR3 nucleotide sequence: TGTGCCAGCAGGGAACAGGGTAACAAAAACATTCAGTACTTC. It specifies CASREQGNKNIQYF.

This clonotype was observed many times. One end of the junction is discordant with germline, which a read error may explain. The chain joins TRBV25-1 to TRBJ1-2; perhaps TRBD1 as D (6 bases). CDR1 is MGHDK and CDR2 is SYGVNS in the germline V gene. The CDR3 contains 11 residues. The CDR3 DNA sequence: TGTGCCAGCACCCGAACCGGGACATCCCTCTTC. This gives the protein CASTRTGTSLF.

This clonotype was counted at least ten times. J is TRBJ2-1 and V is TRBV20-1; 8 bases fit TRBD2. The CDR3 runs 16 residues. Germline CDR1 DFQATT, CDR2 SNEGSKA (reference sequence). V lost 3 bases to trimming and J lost 3 bases; unmatched junction nucleotides: 10. DNA for the CDR3: TGCAGTGCTAGTCTTCCAGCGGGGGACCACTACAATGAGCAGTTCTTC. Amino acids: CSASLPAGDHYNEQFF.

With regard to this clonotype: A much larger clone is a single base away; this may be a read error. The V call is TRBV4-1, the J call TRBJ2-2; possibly TRBD2 for D (5 bases). CDR1 is MGHRA and CDR2 is YSYEKL in the germline V gene. The CDR3 contains 17 residues. The CDR3 loop reads CASSQGYMRSGAGELFF. CDR3 nucleotide sequence: TGTGCCAGCAGCCAAGGGTATATGCGGTCCGGGGCCGGGGAGCTGTTTTTT.

This clonotype appeared many times. The chain employs TRBV7-2 and TRBJ2-2; 12 bases agree with TRBD2. The germline V gene has CDR1 SGHTA and CDR2 FQGNSA. The CDR3 runs 17 residues. The trim removed 5 bases at V and 3 bases at J, leaving 7 bases unmatched. CDR3 protein: CASSLGLAGTYTGELFF. CDR3 nucleotide sequence: TGTGCCAGCAGCCTTGGACTAGCGGGGACCTACACCGGGGAGCTGTTTTTT. Full variable domain (outside the CDR3, taken from reference TRBV7-2 and TRBJ2-2): GAGVSQSPSNKVTEKGKDVELRCDPISGHTALYWYRQSLGQGLEFLIYFQGNSAPDKSGLPSDRFSAERTGGSVSTLTIQRTQQEDSAVYLCASSLGLAGTYTGELFFGEGSRLTVL.

This clonotype was observed a handful of times. The chain joins TRBV5-4 to TRBJ2-1, with D perhaps TRBD2 (5 bases). Trimming cost V 2 bases and J 3 bases, with 6 bases left between them. CDR1 is SGHNT and CDR2 is YYREEE in the germline V gene (reference sequence). This CDR3 is 13 amino acids long. CDR3 in amino acids: CASSFGLYNEQFF. The DNA of the CDR3 is TGTGCCAGCAGCTTTGGACTCTACAATGAGCAGTTCTTC.

The sample holds many counts of this clonotype. The rearrangement joins TRBV20-1 to TRBJ2-4; 9 nucleotides match TRBD1. Germline values: CDR1 DFQATT, CDR2 SNEGSKA (reference sequence). CDR3 length: 15 amino acids. Trimming took 5 bases from V and 1 from J; bases not matched to a gene: 6. The DNA of the CDR3 is TGCAGTGCTTTCCCCGGGACAGGGGCCAAAAACATTCAGTACTTC. This sequence encodes CSAFPGTGAKNIQYF.

This chain joins TRBV15 and TRBJ2-1, with 10 positions matching TRBD1. Trimming removed 5 bases from V and 5 bases from J; junction bases left unmatched: 6. This CDR3 contains 15 residues. Germline loops: CDR1 LNHNV, CDR2 YYDKDF (reference sequence). CDR3: CATSQDRGVHNEQFF. Written as DNA, the CDR3 is TGTGCCACCAGCCAGGACAGGGGGGTTCACAATGAGCAGTTCTTC.

This clonotype was counted ten times or more. The rearrangement joins TRBV7-9 to TRBJ1-4; tentative D call: TRBD1 (6 bases). V was cut by 2 bases and J by 8 bases, with 12 bases left in between. The germline V gene has CDR1 SEHNR and CDR2 FQNEAQ (reference sequence). This CDR3 comprises 14 residues. The CDR3 DNA sequence: TGTGCCAGCAGCTTACGACAGGAGGAGGAAAAACTGTTTTTT. Amino acid sequence: CASSLRQEEEKLFF.

This clonotype was seen ten or more times. The chain uses TRBV5-6 and TRBJ2-3, with 10 bases aligning to TRBD2. This CDR3 has 14 residues. CDR1 and CDR2 from the germline V gene are SGHDT and YYEEEE. Unmatched junction bases numbered 6, after V lost 2 bases and J lost 9 bases. DNA for the CDR3: TGTGCCAGCAGCTTAATAGCGGGGGGAGACACGCAGTATTTT. Amino acids: CASSLIAGGDTQYF.

This clonotype was detected ten times or more. The chain couples TRBV24-1 to TRBJ2-2; tentatively, D is TRBD2 (6 bases). With 7 bases removed from V and 0 bases from J, the gap between germline ends came to 14 bases. The CDR3 is 16 residues long. Germline-derived CDR1 and CDR2 are KGHDR and SFDVKD. CDR3 amino acids: CATSPTAGPNTGELFF. DNA of the CDR3: TGTGCCACCAGCCCTACGGCGGGGCCGAACACCGGGGAGCTGTTTTTT.